The entry below gives a single TCR beta chain sequence along with its context. These data come from a study of neoadjuvant anti-PD-1 for oral cavity cancer. Sequencing was performed with immunoSEQ multiplex PCR; in TCRdb, only in-frame clones are kept and a portion is missing. The data contain approximately 30,000 clones, about 80% of them singletons. Germline CDR1 SNHLY, CDR2 FYNNEI. Trimming left V 7 bases short and J 1 base short, with 13 bases between. CDR3 length: 15 residues. Time point: after neoadjuvant nivolumab, at surgical resection. This sequence joins TRBV2 and TRBJ2-2; D is undetermined. The source was PBMCs, collected after nivolumab (anti-PD-1) treatment. This sequence originates from a person between 35 and 79 years old with oral cavity squamous cell carcinoma. The CDR3 is CASTPMKGNTGELFF. The CDR3 DNA follows: TGTGCCAGCACCCCCATGAAGGGGAACACCGGGGAGCTGTTTTTT.